These 25 T cell receptor beta chains came from one sample sequenced in a study of beta chain features in type 1 diabetes. Isolated RNA was reverse transcribed in full, so expressed TCRB transcripts were sequenced. The table came from immunoSEQ multiplex PCR; TCRdb's copy has only in-frame clones and leaves some out. Here the sample spans some 300,000 clones, 8% being singletons. Sequences were obtained from central memory CD4+ T cells from blood. The receptor source for this set is a young woman in good health.

This clone has just a few counts. CDR3 nucleotide sequence: TGTGCCAGCAGCTTGACAGGGCGAGGGTCTGAAGCTTTCTTT. This codes for CASSLTGRGSEAFF. The rearrangement joins TRBV13 to TRBJ1-1; 7 nucleotides align to TRBD1. Germline V gives CDR1 PRHDT, CDR2 FYEKMQ (reference sequence). J gave up 6 bases and V 3 bases, and 7 bases lay outside the gene matches. This CDR3 contains 14 residues.

The rearrangement joins TRBV5-6 to TRBJ1-1; D is unclear. The ends were cut back, 0 bases at V and 6 bases at J, with 12 bases in the middle. This CDR3 is 14 amino acids long. CDR1 and CDR2 from the germline V gene are SGHDT and YYEEEE. The CDR3 sequence is CASSLGFITPEAFF. CDR3 sequence (DNA): TGTGCCAGCAGCTTGGGTTTCATCACCCCTGAAGCTTTCTTT.

The chain combines TRBV4-2 with TRBJ2-7, with D hard to call. V was clipped by 5 bases and J by 5 bases, with 13 bases between them. Looked up from germline, CDR1 is LGHNA and CDR2 is YNFKEQ. There are 13 residues in the CDR3. CDR3 residues: CASSFWGGHEQYV. The CDR3 DNA sequence: TGTGCCAGCAGCTTCTGGGGTGGTCACGAGCAGTACGTC.

The sample holds many counts of this clone. The chain is built from TRBV7-9 and TRBJ1-1; perhaps TRBD1 as D (5 bases). V lost 4 bases, J lost 3 bases, and 12 bases lay in between. Germline CDR1 SEHNR, CDR2 FQNEAQ (reference sequence). CDR3 length equals 14 residues. The CDR3 spells CASSSQAQDTEAFF. Here the CDR3 DNA reads TGTGCCAGCAGCTCCCAGGCACAGGACACTGAAGCTTTCTTT.

The chain uses TRBV19 and TRBJ2-7, with TRBD1 identical over 9 bases. Germline CDR1 and CDR2: LNHDA and SQIVND (reference sequence). There are 12 residues in the CDR3. CDR3 sequence (DNA): TGTACTCGAGGGACAGGGTCGTCCGAGCAGTACGTC. Amino acids: CTRGTGSSEQYV.

The chain joins TRBV6-1 to TRBJ1-2; D gene uncertain. CDR3 length: 13 amino acids. Germline V lookup: CDR1 MNHNS, CDR2 SASEGT. V lost 2 bases and J 2 bases, leaving 6 bases between the germline ends. The CDR3 spells CASSEHVNYGYTF. CDR3 bases: TGTGCCAGCAGTGAACACGTGAACTATGGCTACACCTTC.

This clone showed up just a few times. The chain carries TRBV15 and TRBJ1-2, with a tentative D call TRBD1 (5 bases). The V end lost 0 bases, the J end lost 8 bases, and 10 bases lay between the germline ends. The CDR3 spans 13 residues. The germline gives CDR1 LNHNV, CDR2 YYDKDF (reference sequence). The DNA of the CDR3 is TGTGCCACCAGCAGAGAACAGGTTCACGGCTACACCTTC. It yields the protein CATSREQVHGYTF. The entire variable domain, with the rest obtained from reference TRBV15 and TRBJ1-2, is as follows: DAMVIQNPRYQVTQFGKPVTLSCSQTLNHNVMYWYQQKSSQAPKLLFHYYDKDFNNEADTPDNFQSRRPNTSFCFLDIRSPGLGDTAMYLCATSREQVHGYTFGSGTRLTVV.

This clone was found many times. The J gene is TRBJ2-6, the V gene TRBV7-2; D is uncertain. Between the trimmed V and J ends, which lost 4 bases and 1 base, there was a span of 14 bases. CDR3 length equals 17 residues. Germline V gives CDR1 SGHTA, CDR2 FQGNSA. Here the CDR3 reads CASSSLGWLSGANVLTF. DNA of the CDR3: TGTGCCAGCAGCTCTCTGGGGTGGTTGTCTGGGGCCAACGTCCTGACTTTC.

This clone has ten or more counts. The J gene is TRBJ2-6, the V gene TRBV19; D gene ambiguous. The CDR3 is 18 amino acids. Between the trimmed V and J ends, which lost 2 bases and 0 bases, there was a span of 14 bases. Germline CDR1 is LNHDA and CDR2 is SQIVND (reference sequence). The CDR3 spells CASSIIWHTSSGANVLTF. CDR3 coding DNA: TGTGCCAGTAGTATAATATGGCACACCAGCTCTGGGGCCAACGTCCTGACTTTC.

Only a few counts were recorded for this clone. The CDR3 DNA reads TGTGCCAGCAGCTTACGCGGGAAGAACTACAATGAGCAGTTCTTC. It codes for CASSLRGKNYNEQFF. The chain links TRBV11-3 to TRBJ2-1, with D possibly TRBD2 on 6 matching bases. There are 15 residues in the CDR3. Germline values: CDR1 SGHNT, CDR2 YENEEA. The ends were cut back, 2 bases at V and 3 bases at J, with 11 bases in the middle.

This clone has a handful of counts. The chain employs TRBV21-1 and TRBJ1-1. TRBV21-1 is tagged as a pseudogene. CDR3 length: 13 residues. This CDR3 is CASSTRGGAEAFF. DNA of the CDR3: TGTGCCAGCAGCACTAGAGGAGGGGCTGAAGCTTTCTTT.

In its sample, this clone was seen a few times. The rearrangement joins TRBV5-1 to TRBJ1-1; 7 positions agree with TRBD1. Germline V gene lookup returns CDR1 SGHRS and CDR2 YFSETQ. J was trimmed by 1 base and V by 4 bases; bases with no gene match: 4. CDR3 size: 14 residues. The DNA of the CDR3 is TGCGCCAGCAGCCCGGGACAGCCGAACACTGAAGCTTTCTTT. This codes for CASSPGQPNTEAFF.

The chain recombines TRBV18 with TRBJ2-5; D is undetermined. Between the trimmed V and J ends, which lost 2 bases and 4 bases, there was a span of 11 bases. The CDR3 length is 14 residues. In germline, CDR1 is KGHSH, CDR2 LQKENI. CDR3 coding DNA: TGTGCCAGCTCACCATTTGTGGGCGCAGAGACCCAGTACTTC. As protein: CASSPFVGAETQYF.

This clone occurred a few times. The CDR3 DNA follows: TGCGCCAGCAGCTTGTCCCCTGGAGGCAATCAGCCCCAGCATTTT. Translation gives CASSLSPGGNQPQHF. The chain combines TRBV5-1 with TRBJ1-5; D is uncertain. This CDR3 region has 15 residues. The ends were cut back, 1 base at V and 2 bases at J, with 10 bases in the middle. Germline assignment: CDR1 SGHRS and CDR2 YFSETQ. Full variable domain (remainder filled in from reference TRBV5-1 and TRBJ1-5): KAGVTQTPRYLIKTRGQQVTLSCSPISGHRSVSWYQQTPGQGLQFLFEYFSETQRNKGNFPGRFSGRQFSNSRSEMNVSTLELGDSALYLCASSLSPGGNQPQHFGDGTRLSIL.

The V gene is TRBV7-8, the J gene TRBJ2-2; 8 bases map to TRBD1. After removal of 4 bases from V and 5 bases from J, the junction contained 6 bases not matched to a gene. The germline CDR1 and CDR2 sequences are SGHVS and FQNEAQ. The CDR3 is 15 residues long. CDR3 amino acids: CASSSRTGGTGELFF. Written as DNA, the CDR3 is TGTGCCAGCAGCTCCCGCACAGGGGGAACCGGGGAGCTGTTTTTT.

This clone was seen repeatedly, ten times or more. The chain combines TRBV2 with TRBJ2-1; 7 bases align to TRBD1. V dropped 3 bases and J dropped 1; count of bases not matched to a gene: 0. The CDR3 extends over 14 amino acids. In germline, CDR1 is SNHLY, CDR2 FYNNEI. In DNA, the CDR3 is TGTGCCAGCAGTGAGGGACAGTCCTACAATGAGCAGTTCTTC. The encoded protein is CASSEGQSYNEQFF.

This clone was counted between two and nine times. CDR3 DNA: TGTGCCAGCAGTTCACAGGGGGCATGGGAGCAGTACGTC. Residues: CASSSQGAWEQYV. The chain employs TRBV28 and TRBJ2-7, with 9 bases matching TRBD1. The junction had 5 bases not matched to a gene; V was cut back by 4 bases and J by 7 bases. This CDR3 region has 13 residues. Germline V gene data show CDR1 as MDHEN and CDR2 as SYDVKM.

The rearrangement links TRBV11-3 to TRBJ1-3; D remains unclear. CDR1 is SGHNT and CDR2 is YENEEA in the germline V gene. Between the trimmed V and J ends, which lost 5 bases and 10 bases, there was a span of 12 bases. The CDR3 has 12 residues. The chain's CDR3 is CASSVDRRTIYF. The CDR3 nucleotides are TGTGCCAGCAGCGTCGACCGTAGGACCATATATTTT.

This chain uses TRBV7-9 with TRBJ1-1, with 7 bases that match TRBD1. The CDR3 has 15 residues. Germline trimming cut 5 bases from V and 0 bases from J; bases unmatched to any gene: 6. Germline V gene data show CDR1 as SEHNR and CDR2 as FQNEAQ (reference sequence). The CDR3 coding sequence is TGTGCCAGCAGCCGCAGGGGGAGGATGAACACTGAAGCTTTCTTT. Its translation: CASSRRGRMNTEAFF. Full variable domain (outside the CDR3, taken from reference TRBV7-9 and TRBJ1-1): DTGVSQNPRHKITKRGQNVTFRCDPISEHNRLYWYRQTLGQGPEFLTYFQNEAQLEKSRLLSDRFSAERPKGSFSTLEIQRTEQGDSAMYLCASSRRGRMNTEAFFGQGTRLTVV.

Only a few counts were recorded for this clone. The chain joins TRBV6-5 to TRBJ2-1; D uncertain. CDR3 size: 12 residues. Per germline, CDR1 MNHEY and CDR2 SVGAGI. The V and J ends lost 6 bases and 4 bases respectively, with 7 bases between them. CDR3 bases: TGTGCCAGCAGGGGTGGGTACAATGAGCAGTTCTTC. It codes for CASRGGYNEQFF.

This clone was picked up a small number of times. V is TRBV30 and J is TRBJ1-2; 9 bases line up with TRBD1. The J segment lost 6 bases and the V segment lost 2 bases, leaving 4 bases of the junction unmatched. Germline loops: CDR1 GTSNPN, CDR2 SVGIG (reference sequence). The CDR3 has 13 amino acids. The CDR3: CAWSTGTGNGYTF. The CDR3 DNA follows: TGTGCCTGGAGTACCGGGACAGGGAATGGCTACACCTTC.

This clone was found a few times. The chain employs TRBV7-9 and TRBJ1-1; the D is unclear. V lost 1 base to trimming and J lost 9 bases, with 15 bases between them. Germline lookup yields CDR1 SEHNR and CDR2 FQNEAQ (reference sequence). This CDR3 comprises 14 residues. This CDR3 reads CASSLDSLAPKAFF. As DNA, the CDR3 is TGTGCCAGCAGCTTAGACAGTCTCGCGCCGAAAGCTTTCTTT. The full variable domain, rest sourced from reference TRBV7-9 and TRBJ1-1, is DTGVSQNPRHKITKRGQNVTFRCDPISEHNRLYWYRQTLGQGPEFLTYFQNEAQLEKSRLLSDRFSAERPKGSFSTLEIQRTEQGDSAMYLCASSLDSLAPKAFFGQGTRLTVV.

V gene TRBV7-2 combines with J gene TRBJ2-1; either TRBD1 or TRBD2 may supply D (5 bases each). The germline V and J ends were trimmed by 5 bases and 5 bases, with 16 bases remaining between them. The germline V gene has CDR1 SGHTA and CDR2 FQGNSA. The CDR3 covers 15 residues. CDR3 sequence: CASSRWGSGNNEQFF. DNA of the CDR3: TGTGCCAGCAGCCGTTGGGGGTCTGGAAACAATGAGCAGTTCTTC. The full variable domain, in which reference TRBV7-2 and TRBJ2-1 provide the parts outside the CDR3, is GAGVSQSPSNKVTEKGKDVELRCDPISGHTALYWYRQSLGQGLEFLIYFQGNSAPDKSGLPSDRFSAERTGGSVSTLTIQRTQQEDSAVYLCASSRWGSGNNEQFFGPGTRLTVL.

This clone was counted a few times. CDR3 sequence: CASIPAGGTYNEQFF. CDR3 bases: TGTGCCAGCATCCCAGCGGGGGGCACCTACAATGAGCAGTTCTTC. V usage is TRBV6-5 and J usage is TRBJ2-1; 9 bases are a match to TRBD2. This CDR3 is built from 15 residues. Germline CDR1 reads MNHEY; CDR2 reads SVGAGI. V gave up 7 bases and J gave up 2 bases; unmatched junction bases: 6.

This clone was detected only a few times. The genes are TRBV29-1 and TRBJ2-1; TRBD2 agrees at 9 bases. V shed 7 bases, J shed 8 bases, and the junction held 18 bases outside the gene matches. CDR1 SQVTM and CDR2 ANQGSEA come from the germline V gene. CDR3 length: 16 residues. The DNA for the CDR3 is TGCAGCGCCCTCCCGTATAGCGGGAGAGTAAGTGATGAGCAGTTCTTC. This translates into CSALPYSGRVSDEQFF.